One and the same sample provided the 17 T cell receptor beta chains below, sequenced in a study of blood T cell repertoires in COVID-19. Some clones are missing from TCRdb's copy, which holds only in-frame ones; the method was immunoSEQ multiplex PCR. Here the sample spans 70,000 or so clones, 60% to 75% being singletons. Material for sequencing was peripheral blood. The receptors come from a woman in her seventies with acute or convalescent COVID-19.

The chain has TRBV11-2 and TRBJ2-1; 7 bases are a match to TRBD1. The CDR3 loop spans 15 amino acids. Trimming removed 6 bases from V and 1 base from J; junction bases left unmatched: 6. Germline CDR1 reads SGHAT; CDR2 reads FQNNGV. CDR3 loop: CASRATGLSYNEQFF. Here the CDR3 DNA reads TGTGCCAGCAGAGCGACAGGGTTGTCCTACAATGAGCAGTTCTTC.

The rearrangement uses TRBV5-1 and TRBJ1-3; TRBD1 matches 8 bases. Germline CDR1 reads SGHRS; CDR2 reads YFSETQ. The CDR3 has 15 residues. Losses at the gene ends were 0 bases for V and 4 bases for J; bases not matched to a gene: 3. CDR3 loop: CASSLAGGSGNTIYF. The CDR3, as DNA: TGCGCCAGCAGCTTGGCAGGGGGCTCCGGAAACACCATATATTTT.

The chain carries TRBV27 and TRBJ1-1; D is ambiguous. This CDR3 has 14 residues. Per germline, CDR1 MNHEY and CDR2 SMNVEV (reference sequence). The V end lost 3 bases, the J end lost 3 bases, and 11 bases lay between the germline ends. The CDR3 spells CASSLEGSHTEAFF. Here the CDR3 DNA reads TGTGCCAGCAGTTTGGAAGGGAGTCACACTGAAGCTTTCTTT.

This chain connects TRBV5-1 to TRBJ1-2; 11 bases align to TRBD1. Trimming removed 3 bases from V and 6 bases from J; junction bases left unmatched: 16. The germline V gene encodes CDR1 SGHRS and CDR2 YFSETQ. The CDR3 runs 18 residues. The CDR3 is CASSSSLGQGDSDHGYTF. The CDR3 DNA sequence: TGCGCCAGCAGCTCATCCTTGGGACAGGGGGACTCTGACCATGGCTACACCTTC.

This clone has just a few counts. V gene TRBV2 combines with J gene TRBJ2-7, with D possibly TRBD1 on 5 matching bases. The CDR3 has 15 amino acids. Trimming stripped 8 bases from V and 0 bases from J, with 17 bases between. CDR1 SNHLY and CDR2 FYNNEI come from the germline V gene. This CDR3 is CASGQGKISSYEQYF. For the CDR3, the DNA is TGTGCCAGCGGCCAGGGAAAAATCAGCTCCTACGAGCAGTACTTC.

The gene calls are TRBV7-9 and TRBJ2-1, with 12 bases that match TRBD2. V gave up 5 bases and J gave up 8 bases; unmatched junction bases: 7. Germline V lookup: CDR1 SEHNR, CDR2 FQNEAQ (reference sequence). This CDR3 is built from 15 residues. In DNA, the CDR3 is TGTGCCAGCAGCGTGACTAGCGGGAGCTGGGATGAGCAGTTCTTC. Its protein product is CASSVTSGSWDEQFF.

V gene TRBV7-2 combines with J gene TRBJ1-4, with D perhaps TRBD1 (6 bases). V was trimmed by 6 bases and J by 8 bases, leaving 19 bases between them. This CDR3 has 15 residues. CDR1 is SGHTA, CDR2 FQGNSA, per germline. CDR3 residues: CASRYIGGPGEKLFF. The CDR3, as DNA: TGTGCCAGCAGGTACATAGGGGGACCGGGAGAAAAACTGTTTTTT.

This sequence joins TRBV6-6 and TRBJ2-2, with D tentatively TRBD1 (6 bases). The V end was cut by 2 bases, the J end by 2 bases, with 9 bases between. The CDR3 is made up of 15 amino acids. Germline loops: CDR1 MNHNY, CDR2 SVGAGI (reference sequence). CDR3 in amino acids: CASSYVQGNTGELFF. CDR3 nucleotides: TGTGCCAGCAGTTACGTACAGGGCAACACCGGGGAGCTGTTTTTT.

V is TRBV2 and J is TRBJ2-1, with a weak D call TRBD1 (6 bases). Trimming stripped 4 bases from V and 11 bases from J, with 27 bases between. The CDR3 loop spans 17 amino acids. CDR1 SNHLY and CDR2 FYNNEI come from the germline V gene. For the CDR3, the DNA is TGTGCCAGCAGTGGTGGTCAGACCAGGGGAAGGGGTAATCAGCAGTTCTTC. This encodes CASSGGQTRGRGNQQFF. The variable domain in full, with the rest retrieved from reference TRBV2 and TRBJ2-1, is EPEVTQTPSHQVTQMGQEVILRCVPISNHLYFYWYRQILGQKVEFLVSFYNNEISEKSEIFDDQFSVERPDGSNFTLKIRSTKLEDSAMYFCASSGGQTRGRGNQQFFGPGTRLTVL.

This clone was detected ten times or more. This sequence joins TRBV5-6 and TRBJ2-2; D ambiguous. The ends were cut back, 1 base at V and 5 bases at J, with 6 bases in the middle. This CDR3 spans 13 amino acids. Germline values: CDR1 SGHDT, CDR2 YYEEEE. CDR3 loop: CASSLSGTGELFF. The CDR3 DNA reads as TGTGCCAGCAGCTTGTCCGGGACCGGGGAGCTGTTTTTT.

The chain has TRBV7-9 and TRBJ2-1; 9 bases are a match to TRBD2. CDR1 and CDR2 (germline): SEHNR, FQNEAQ (reference sequence). The CDR3 length is 17 residues. Trimming cost V 3 bases and J 5 bases; bases outside gene matches: 11. The CDR3 spells CASSFTRGRAANNEQFF. As DNA, the CDR3 is TGTGCCAGCAGCTTTACCCGCGGGAGGGCCGCAAACAATGAGCAGTTCTTC.

This rearrangement joins TRBV30 to TRBJ1-1; a possible D gene is TRBD1 (5 bases). The germline V gene has CDR1 GTSNPN and CDR2 SVGIG (reference sequence). V was cut by 5 bases and J by 0 bases, with 13 bases left in between. The CDR3 extends over 14 amino acids. For the CDR3, the DNA is TGTGCCTGGGATAAACAGGTCCTGAACACTGAAGCTTTCTTT. As protein: CAWDKQVLNTEAFF.

Only a few counts were recorded for this clone. The V call is TRBV2, the J call TRBJ1-4; 11 bases are a match to TRBD1. The CDR3 contains 14 residues. V trimming: 7 bases; J trimming: 6 bases; junction bases outside the gene matches: 4. Germline CDR1 SNHLY, CDR2 FYNNEI. The CDR3 reads CASTWTGGDEKLFF. CDR3 sequence (DNA): TGTGCCAGCACTTGGACAGGGGGCGATGAAAAACTGTTTTTT.

The chain has TRBV28 and TRBJ2-7; 9 bases fit TRBD2. This CDR3 spans 16 amino acids. The germline CDR1 and CDR2 sequences are MDHEN and SYDVKM. Germline trimming cut 7 bases from V and 4 bases from J; bases unmatched to any gene: 14. The CDR3 sequence is CASITRGGSGRYEQYF. DNA of the CDR3: TGTGCCAGCATCACACGGGGCGGTAGCGGGAGATACGAGCAGTACTTC.

This clone came up a few times. The chain links TRBV18 to TRBJ2-3; no firm D call. Germline CDR1 reads KGHSH; CDR2 reads LQKENI. This CDR3 is built from 15 residues. The V and J ends lost 2 bases and 2 bases respectively, with 11 bases between them. CDR3 amino acids: CASSPGPAHTDTQYF. CDR3 nucleotides: TGTGCCAGCTCACCAGGGCCTGCCCACACAGATACGCAGTATTTT.

This chain uses TRBV4-3 with TRBJ2-3; D is uncertain. There are 16 residues in the CDR3. Germline V CDR1 and CDR2: LGHNA, YSLEER. The V and J ends lost 4 bases and 1 base respectively, with 15 bases between them. In DNA form, the CDR3 reads TGCGCCAGCAGCCCCTCCGGGTCCCACGGCACAGATACGCAGTATTTT. This codes for CASSPSGSHGTDTQYF.

This clone was recorded only once. V is TRBV19 and J is TRBJ2-3; 12 nucleotides align to TRBD2. With V trimmed by 4 bases and J by 4 bases, 6 bases remained unmatched. The germline V gene encodes CDR1 LNHDA and CDR2 SQIVND (reference sequence). This CDR3 is 16 amino acids long. CDR3 protein: CASSRLAGDGADTQYF. CDR3 in DNA: TGTGCCAGTAGTAGACTAGCGGGAGATGGCGCAGATACGCAGTATTTT.